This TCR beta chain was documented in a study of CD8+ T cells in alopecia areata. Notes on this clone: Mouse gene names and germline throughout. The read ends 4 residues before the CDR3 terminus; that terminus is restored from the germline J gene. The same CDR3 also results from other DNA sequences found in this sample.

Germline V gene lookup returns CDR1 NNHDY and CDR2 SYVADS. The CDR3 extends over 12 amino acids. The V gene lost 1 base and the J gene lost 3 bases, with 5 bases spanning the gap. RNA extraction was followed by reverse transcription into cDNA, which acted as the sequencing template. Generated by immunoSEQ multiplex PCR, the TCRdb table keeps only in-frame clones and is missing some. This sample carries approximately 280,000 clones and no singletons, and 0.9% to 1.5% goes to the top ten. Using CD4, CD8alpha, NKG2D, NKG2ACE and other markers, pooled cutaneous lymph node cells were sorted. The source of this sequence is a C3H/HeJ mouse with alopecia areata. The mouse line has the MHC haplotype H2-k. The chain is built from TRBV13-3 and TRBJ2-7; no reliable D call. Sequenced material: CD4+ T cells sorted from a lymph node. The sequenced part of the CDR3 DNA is TGTGCCAGCAGTGATAAGGGCTAT. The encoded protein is CASSDKGY. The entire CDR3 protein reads CASSDKGYEQYF.